This T cell receptor (beta chain) was recovered during a study of Ad26.COV2.S vaccination and SARS-CoV-2 variants (dated by TCRdb to the early 2020s). Looking at the study overall: Vaccine-arm donors were drawn from COV1001, a multicentre, randomized, double-blind, placebo-controlled phase I-IIa trial of Ad26.COV2.S in healthy adults. Ad26.COV2.S was administered intramuscularly at 5 x 10^10 or 1 x 10^11 viral particles, either as a single shot or as two shots given 56 days apart. TCRbeta repertoire sequencing served as the tool for gauging how specific and how broad the SARS-CoV-2-reactive T cell receptors were following Ad26.COV2.S vaccination. Blinding of investigators to trial group allocation was maintained during experiments and outcome assessment. Trial participants were randomized into five groups of five, in which low-dose or high-dose Ad26.COV2.S was given once or twice, or placebo was given on both occasions. The TCR-sequenced set comprised around 30 samples: 19 Ad26.COV2.S vaccine recipients, 5 placebo recipients and 8 SARS-CoV-2 convalescent individuals.

The immunoSEQ Assay was the method used to sequence TCRbeta CDR3 regions. After extraction, genomic DNA underwent amplification by bias-controlled multiplex PCR, followed by high-throughput sequencing. Under the source paper's analysis protocol: To quantify the absolute abundance of each unique TCRbeta CDR3 region, sequences were collapsed and filtered. Usable DNA was measured by amplifying reference genes present in all nucleated cells, and TCRbeta template counts were normalized to that usable DNA to estimate T cell fraction. Repertoire TCRs were annotated as SARS-CoV-2-specific by exact matching of V gene, CDR3 amino acid sequence and J gene to a known reactive TCR set. MIRA supplied the reference SARS-CoV-2 TCR set, which was filtered for enrichment in COVID-19-positive ImmuneCODE repertoires so that public or cross-reactive TCRs were removed. Drawing on the MIRA antigens, annotated TCRs were analysed further at the level of specific ORF or position within ORF. Breadth was defined as the number of annotated unique rearrangements divided by the total number of unique productive rearrangements, and depth was defined as the summed frequency of the annotated unique rearrangements. Group comparisons of TCR breadth used two-sided Wilcoxon rank-sum tests. TCRdb took this table from immuneACCESS and kept in-frame rearrangements with V and J called. Such tables lack part of the clones; where checked against another copy, unresolved V genes explain under half of the gap, and the rest is unexplained. The DNA gave D and trimming, while V, J and clone size come from that table. In this sample the table shows roughly 380,000 clones, roughly 81% of which occur a single time. Less than 4% of the sample is held by the ten biggest clonotypes.

Summary of the overall study and its limitations: After vaccination, substantial breadth of spike-specific CD8+ and CD4+ T cell responses was reported. The authors noted that total T cell responses may have been underestimated by the TCR breadth and depth analyses. Higher spike-specific TCR breadth was observed in Ad26.COV2.S recipients than in placebo recipients (P = 0.0014). The study was not powered for comparison of responses between vaccine doses or regimens. Non-spike TCR breadth was comparable between vaccine and placebo recipients, consistent with the vaccine containing only spike.

Concerning this clone itself: Its antigen has not been determined. The record has no base qualities; no much larger clone is one base away.

The treatment or condition label for this specimen denotes: 15 to 20 received Ad26.COV2.S at low or high dose, single or two shots; five or six received placebo; per-sample allocation not given. For vaccine and placebo recipients, the sequenced repertoires came from samples collected on day 63 after the first injection. Between 29 July and 7 August 2020, Cohort 1b enrolled approximately 26 adults aged 18-55 years at one site in Boston, USA. Ad26.COV2.S was a replication-incompetent adenovirus type 26 vector expressing a prefusion-stabilized SARS-CoV-2 spike protein from the original Wuhan strain. There are 14 amino acids in the CDR3, from cysteine to phenylalanine inclusive. The DNA shown is the 42-base CDR3, in frame from base 1. The germline V gene sets CDR1 to SNHLY and CDR2 to FYNNEI. Ends trimmed: V by 5 bases, J by 3 bases; bases unmatched to a gene: 2.

This specimen was peripheral blood, taken in a trial of Ad26.COV2.S vaccine versus placebo. This TCR came from a person between 18 and 60 years old who received the Ad26.COV2.S COVID-19 vaccine or a placebo. The chain joins TRBV2 to TRBJ2-3; a stretch of 10 junction bases matches TRBD2. The CDR3 reads CASSSSGRTDTQYF. DNA sequence: TGTGCCAGCAGTTCTAGCGGGAGAACAGATACGCAGTATTTT.